The 23 T cell receptor beta chains below were found in one sample sequenced in a study of siplizumab effects on memory and regulatory T cells. Method: immunoSEQ multiplex PCR; TCRdb's copy keeps in-frame clones and lacks some. The data show some 90,000 clones, 85% to 90% seen once. The sequencing input was CD4+ T cells sorted from blood. The receptors shown here come from a human donor in good health.

The V gene is TRBV19, the J gene TRBJ2-6; tentative D call: TRBD1 (5 bases). The CDR3 consists of 14 residues. V was cut by 8 bases and J by 0 bases, with 8 bases left in between. Per the germline V gene, CDR1 is LNHDA and CDR2 is SQIVND (reference sequence). The CDR3 loop reads CASRQLSGANVLTF. The CDR3 nucleotides are TGTGCCAGTCGACAGCTCTCTGGGGCCAACGTCCTGACTTTC.

The chain is built from TRBV19 and TRBJ2-3; D perhaps matches TRBD2 (7 bases). The V end was cut by 5 bases, the J end by 1 base, with 13 bases between. CDR1 and CDR2 (germline): LNHDA, SQIVND (reference sequence). The CDR3 runs to 15 residues. The CDR3 DNA reads TGTGCCAGTAGTTGGGGGGGCAGTGGCACAGATACGCAGTATTTT. Its translation is CASSWGGSGTDTQYF.

V usage is TRBV29-1 and J usage is TRBJ2-1; 8 nucleotides match TRBD1. The CDR3 extends over 14 amino acids. V was clipped by 5 bases and J by 6 bases; unmatched bases: 9. Germline lookup yields CDR1 SQVTM and CDR2 ANQGSEA. The CDR3 DNA reads as TGCAGCGTTCCGCACAGGGGGTCGGGCAATGAGCAGTTCTTC. Its translation: CSVPHRGSGNEQFF.

The chain carries TRBV6-1 and TRBJ1-5; D is unresolved. V dropped 7 bases and J dropped 7 bases, with 17 bases sitting between them. The CDR3 totals 14 residues. The germline CDR1 and CDR2 sequences are MNHNS and SASEGT. In nucleotides, the CDR3 is TGTGCCAGCACCCAACCTGGAATGTGGCAGCCCCAGCATTTT. It codes for CASTQPGMWQPQHF.

This rearrangement joins TRBV29-1 to TRBJ1-1, with 7 bases aligning to TRBD1. V dropped 7 bases and J dropped 2; count of bases not matched to a gene: 10. CDR1 SQVTM and CDR2 ANQGSEA come from the germline V gene. The CDR3 has 14 residues. The CDR3 loop is CSAAEGQFNTEAFF. The CDR3 coding sequence is TGCAGCGCCGCTGAGGGACAGTTTAACACTGAAGCTTTCTTT.

The table lists this clone with a count of one. The genes are TRBV5-1 and TRBJ1-1; possible D gene TRBD1, 6 bases. There are 15 residues in the CDR3. Trimming left V 4 bases short and J 0 bases short, with 13 bases between. Germline CDR1 SGHRS, CDR2 YFSETQ. CDR3 DNA: TGCGCCAGCAGCGATGGCCGGACAGTGAACACTGAAGCTTTCTTT. Its translation is CASSDGRTVNTEAFF.

The chain links TRBV19 to TRBJ1-5; 8 bases fit TRBD1. Germline V gene data show CDR1 as LNHDA and CDR2 as SQIVND (reference sequence). The CDR3 runs to 17 residues. With V trimmed by 6 bases and J by 5 bases, 15 bases remained unmatched. In DNA, the CDR3 is TGTGCCAGTAGCCACCCGAGATCCGGGACAGGAGATCAGCCCCAGCATTTT. Translated, it gives CASSHPRSGTGDQPQHF.

The chain carries TRBV5-8 and TRBJ2-2; possible D gene TRBD2, 6 bases. Germline V CDR1 and CDR2: SGHTS, YDEGEE. The CDR3 is 16 amino acids. The V end was cut by 2 bases, the J end by 1 base, with 12 bases between. The CDR3 DNA reads as TGTGCCAGCAGCTTAATAGGGACTCTGAACACCGGGGAGCTGTTTTTT. Its protein product is CASSLIGTLNTGELFF.

This CDR3 reads CATRDGLAGGVQEWTQYF. The CDR3 nucleotides are TGTGCCACCCGTGATGGACTAGCGGGAGGGGTACAAGAGTGGACCCAGTACTTC. The chain is built from TRBV15 and TRBJ2-5, with 15 positions matching TRBD2. V shed 8 bases, J shed 7 bases, and the junction held 17 bases outside the gene matches. The CDR3 is 18 residues long. Germline V CDR1 and CDR2: LNHNV, YYDKDF (reference sequence).

The genes are TRBV6-5 and TRBJ2-7, with 7 bases aligning to TRBD2. V gave up 5 bases and J gave up 2 bases; unmatched junction bases: 9. The CDR3 contains 15 residues. The germline V gene encodes CDR1 MNHEY and CDR2 SVGAGI. CDR3 coding DNA: TGTGCCAGCAGTCGAGCCGGGAGGCCCCCCTACGAGCAGTACTTC. Protein: CASSRAGRPPYEQYF.

This clone was seen just once. This chain links TRBV6-1 with TRBJ1-4; D is possibly TRBD1 (6 bases). V was clipped by 5 bases and J by 11 bases, with 18 bases between them. CDR3 length: 14 residues. Germline-derived CDR1 and CDR2 are MNHNS and SASEGT. CDR3 in amino acids: CASSPPDSTGKLFF. Written as DNA, the CDR3 is TGTGCCAGCAGTCCCCCGGACAGTACCGGGAAACTGTTTTTT.

The V and J genes are TRBV5-6 and TRBJ2-5, with TRBD2 matching over 7 bases. This CDR3 comprises 16 residues. The junction had 11 bases not matched to a gene; V was cut back by 1 base and J by 5 bases. CDR1 and CDR2 (germline): SGHDT, YYEEEE. CDR3 region: CASSLTPYREEETQYF. The CDR3 DNA reads TGTGCCAGCAGCTTGACCCCCTATCGGGAGGAGGAGACCCAGTACTTC.

The chain recombines TRBV12-5 with TRBJ2-5, with D perhaps matching TRBD2 (6 bases). The CDR3 sequence is 12 residues long. The germline V gene has CDR1 LGHNT and CDR2 FRNRAP. V was shortened by 9 bases and J by 4 bases, with 12 bases between the two germline ends. The CDR3 region has the DNA TGTGCTAGCTTAAAAGCGGGAGAGACCCAGTACTTC. Translated, it gives CASLKAGETQYF.

The V gene is TRBV5-1, the J gene TRBJ2-4; D is possibly TRBD2 (5 bases). V gave up 9 bases and J gave up 0 bases, with 16 bases separating them. The CDR3 extends over 15 amino acids. Germline values: CDR1 SGHRS, CDR2 YFSETQ. CDR3 in amino acids: CATRPGSEAKNIQYF. Written as DNA, the CDR3 is TGCGCCACCCGACCGGGGTCAGAAGCCAAAAACATTCAGTACTTC.

The chain couples TRBV7-2 to TRBJ1-2; D remains ambiguous. Germline V lookup: CDR1 SGHTA, CDR2 FQGNSA. The length of the CDR3 is 11 residues. Trimming removed 1 base at V and 7 bases at J, with 4 bases between. CDR3 DNA: TGTGCCAGCAGCTTAGAGTTTGGCTACACCTTC. As protein: CASSLEFGYTF.

In its sample, this clone was seen once. J is TRBJ2-2 and V is TRBV11-3; D is perhaps TRBD2 (6 bases). CDR1 and CDR2 (germline): SGHNT, YENEEA. V shed 8 bases and J shed 6 bases, with 22 bases lying between them. The CDR3 is 16 residues long. The CDR3 sequence is CASGAPGLAKAGELFF. The DNA for the CDR3 is TGTGCCAGCGGCGCGCCCGGCCTAGCGAAGGCCGGGGAGCTGTTTTTT.

Only one count was recorded for this clone. The chain recombines TRBV30 with TRBJ2-1; possibly TRBD1 for D (5 bases). The CDR3 loop spans 14 amino acids. Between the trimmed V and J ends, which lost 3 bases and 0 bases, there was a span of 9 bases. Germline V gene data show CDR1 as GTSNPN and CDR2 as SVGIG (reference sequence). CDR3 nucleotide sequence: TGTGCCTGGAGCAAGGGGAACTCCTACAATGAGCAGTTCTTC. It translates to CAWSKGNSYNEQFF.

As DNA, the CDR3 is TGCGCCAGCAGCCGTACTAGCGGGAGTGACAATGAGCAGTTCTTC. As protein: CASSRTSGSDNEQFF. The chain joins TRBV10-1 to TRBJ2-1; TRBD2 matches 11 bases. This CDR3 contains 15 residues. CDR1 is WNHNN and CDR2 is SYGVQD in the germline V gene (reference sequence). V lost 6 bases to trimming and J lost 5 bases; unmatched junction nucleotides: 6.

Note on this clone: A junction boundary mismatches the germline segment, possibly from a read error. V gene TRBV19 combines with J gene TRBJ2-1; D might be TRBD2 (7 bases). The V gene's germline CDR1 is LNHDA and CDR2 SQIVND (reference sequence). The CDR3 length is 13 residues. The CDR3 DNA reads TGTGCCAGTAGCCCCGTTGGGGGGGCCCCCTCGATCTTC. The encoded protein is CASSPVGGAPSIF.

The sample holds one count of this clone. The chain joins TRBV28 to TRBJ2-3, with TRBD2 identical over 7 bases. The CDR3 spans 14 residues. The V gene's germline CDR1 is MDHEN and CDR2 SYDVKM. V shed 2 bases and J 4 bases; nucleotides not matched to a gene: 3. CDR3 bases: TGTGCCAGCAGTTTAATCGGGAGGCCAGATACGCAGTATTTT. Translation: CASSLIGRPDTQYF.

The V gene is TRBV6-6, the J gene TRBJ2-5, with 8 bases aligning to TRBD1. The CDR3 sequence is 15 residues long. The V gene end was trimmed by 5 bases and the J gene end by 4 bases; junction bases not matched to a gene: 9. The germline gives CDR1 MNHNY, CDR2 SVGAGI (reference sequence). CDR3 bases: TGTGCCAGCAGTCCTACCCAGGGGGCCGGAGAGACCCAGTACTTC. This translates into CASSPTQGAGETQYF.

J is TRBJ2-5 and V is TRBV5-1, with TRBD2 as a possible D gene (5 bases). This CDR3 comprises 14 residues. In germline, CDR1 is SGHRS, CDR2 YFSETQ. Trimming cost V 2 bases and J 5 bases, with 13 bases left between them. CDR3 sequence: CASSLVGSPETQYF. DNA for the CDR3: TGCGCCAGCAGCTTAGTTGGGAGCCCCGAGACCCAGTACTTC.

The chain joins TRBV7-3 to TRBJ2-2; 7 nucleotides align to TRBD2. The V and J ends lost 5 bases and 2 bases, in that order; junction bases with no gene match: 11. This CDR3 region has 17 residues. Germline loops: CDR1 SGHTA, CDR2 FQGTGA. For the CDR3, the DNA is TGTGCCAGCAGCATTAGAGGGCCTAGCGGAAACACCGGGGAGCTGTTTTTT. Protein product: CASSIRGPSGNTGELFF.